The present T cell receptor beta chain was sequenced within a study of T cells in Graves' hyperthyroidism and ophthalmopathy. This clonotype was detected a few times. TCR beta CDR3 region amplification was performed from RNA transcripts. A first-round RT-PCR of the TCR CDR3 used the HTBI primer set. TCRdb re-derived calls from the multiplex PCR reads in MiXCR, one entry per CDR3 protein. The sample records 500,000 to 750,000 distinct CDR3 sequences, approximately 15% being singletons. The CDR3 is 14 residues long. Germline CDR1 MGHRA, CDR2 YSYEKL. Trimming took 5 bases from V and 0 from J, leaving 10 bases between them.

The chain couples TRBV4-1 to TRBJ1-1; tentative D call: TRBD1 (6 bases). This receptor was identified in a woman aged 18-29 years with Graves' ophthalmopathy. Source material: blood. DNA of the CDR3: TGCGCCAGCAGCACGACAGGTTTGAACACTGAAGCTTTCTTT. Amino acid sequence: CASSTTGLNTEAFF.